This TCR beta chain was sequenced during a study of blood T cell repertoires in COVID-19. About the research overall: The cDNA or gDNA used as material had been derived from T cells, B-cell-depleted T cells, or PBMCs.

Original processing methods: Amplification with reference gene primers provided the estimates of nucleated cell counts. Profiled with immunoSEQ multiplex PCR; TCRdb holds only in-frame clones, not every one. V, J and clone size derive from that table, while D and trimming were established from the DNA sequence. The sample has fewer than 350,000 clones; roughly 89% are singletons. Those who participated ranged in age from 18 to 89 years and resided in 24 US areas. V lost 5 bases, J lost 0 bases, and 7 bases stayed unmatched. The length of the CDR3 is 16 residues. In germline, CDR1 is MDHEN, CDR2 SYDVKM. This clone has a single count.

The receptor comes from a man between 60 and 70 years old who had recovered from COVID-19. Specimen: PBMCs or T cells enriched from blood (not recorded which). The chain is built from TRBV28 and TRBJ2-3, with 8 bases aligning to TRBD1. The CDR3, as DNA: TGTGCCAGCAGTCCAGACAGGGGCTCAAGCACAGATACGCAGTATTTT. Translation: CASSPDRGSSTDTQYF.